A single sample gave rise to the 12 T cell receptor beta chains below, sequenced in a study of T cell repertoires in cytomegalovirus infection. These receptors' targets are unknown. TCRdb re-called the reads with MiXCR, one entry per CDR3 protein. The table records about 160,000 distinct CDR3 sequences, less than 25% of them present only once. The material was CD8+ T cells from cultured PBMCs, obtained from culture after CMV antigen stimulation. The receptors originated from a human donor in good health (CMV status not recorded). Some clones in this sample may be carry-over from other donors' samples.

The chain joins TRBV28 to TRBJ2-7, with unresolved D. The CDR3 consists of 13 residues. With 8 bases removed from V and 2 bases from J, the gap between germline ends came to 13 bases. Germline V CDR1 and CDR2: MDHEN, SYDVKM. CDR3 amino acids: CASSRAGTYEQYF. The DNA of the CDR3 is TGTGCCAGCTCTCGGGCAGGAACCTACGAGCAGTACTTC.

The CDR3 loop is CATSRIGRETQYF. The DNA of the CDR3 is TGTGCCACCAGCAGAATAGGGAGAGAGACCCAGTACTTC. The chain uses TRBV15 and TRBJ2-5; D is perhaps TRBD2 (5 bases). CDR1 LNHNV and CDR2 YYDKDF come from the germline V gene (reference sequence). Trimming took 2 bases from V and 4 from J, leaving 8 bases between them. The CDR3 has 13 residues.

This clonotype was recorded a few times. The DNA of the CDR3 is TGTGCCAGCAGCTTAAATAACAGGGGCTTGAGCAATCAGCCCCAGCATTTT. Translating it yields CASSLNNRGLSNQPQHF. The chain links TRBV7-2 to TRBJ1-5, with 7 bases fitting TRBD1. In germline, CDR1 is SGHTA, CDR2 FQGNSA. The CDR3 sequence is 17 residues long. The V segment lost 2 bases and the J segment 1 base; nucleotides outside the gene matches: 8.

This clonotype was detected a few times. V usage is TRBV2 and J usage is TRBJ1-4, with D maybe TRBD1 (5 bases). This CDR3 spans 15 amino acids. Trimming removed 2 bases from V and 6 bases from J, with 13 bases in between. Per the germline V gene, CDR1 is SNHLY and CDR2 is FYNNEI. The CDR3 nucleotides read TGTGCCAGCAGTGAATCTGGGGGATTGTATGAAAAACTGTTTTTT. Translating it yields CASSESGGLYEKLFF. The entire variable domain, with the rest obtained from reference TRBV2 and TRBJ1-4, is as follows: EPEVTQTPSHQVTQMGQEVILRCVPISNHLYFYWYRQILGQKVEFLVSFYNNEISEKSEIFDDQFSVERPDGSNFTLKIRSTKLEDSAMYFCASSESGGLYEKLFFGSGTQLSVL.

A note on this clonotype: Sequence at one end of the junction differs from germline and may be a read error. The chain uses TRBV12-3 or TRBV12-4 and TRBJ1-3; D unclear. The CDR3 totals 14 residues. In DNA, the CDR3 is TGTGCCAGCACCTATGGGCTCAGAGGTGACACCGTATATTTT. This translates into CASTYGLRGDTVYF.

This chain links TRBV11-2 with TRBJ2-2; unclear D gene. This CDR3 is built from 13 residues. Germline CDR1 is SGHAT and CDR2 is FQNNGV. Trimming removed 5 bases at V and 3 bases at J, with 7 bases between. In DNA form, the CDR3 reads TGTGCCAGCAGCCTGACGGACACCGGGGAGCTGTTTTTT. Its translation is CASSLTDTGELFF.

The V gene is TRBV6-1, the J gene TRBJ2-3; D may be TRBD2 (5 bases). This CDR3 has 15 amino acids. The ends were cut back, 3 bases at V and 3 bases at J, with 13 bases in the middle. From germline, CDR1 is MNHNS and CDR2 SASEGT. The CDR3 here is CASSDGLYSTDTQYF. The CDR3 DNA reads as TGTGCCAGCAGTGACGGACTCTACTCGACAGATACGCAGTATTTT.

The rearrangement uses TRBV18 and TRBJ2-6; 8 bases align to TRBD1. V gave up 8 bases and J gave up 4 bases; unmatched junction bases: 7. Germline CDR1 KGHSH, CDR2 LQKENI. The CDR3 has 15 amino acids. The CDR3 DNA follows: TGTGCCAGCCGGTACCACAGGGGGGGGGCCAACGTCCTGACTTTC. Amino acids: CASRYHRGGANVLTF. Full variable domain (remainder filled in from reference TRBV18 and TRBJ2-6): NAGVMQNPRHLVRRRGQEARLRCSPMKGHSHVYWYRQLPEEGLKFMVYLQKENIIDESGMPKERFSAEFPKEGPSILRIQQVVRGDSAAYFCASRYHRGGANVLTFGAGSRLTVL.

DNA for the CDR3: TGCGCCAGCAGTGCGAACGGATTGAACACTGAAGCTTTCTTT. Protein sequence: CASSANGLNTEAFF. This chain joins TRBV4-3 and TRBJ1-1; D remains ambiguous. The V gene lost 6 bases and the J gene lost 0 bases, with 11 bases spanning the gap. The CDR3 length is 14 residues. Per germline, CDR1 LGHNA and CDR2 YSLEER.

The chain employs TRBV20-1 and TRBJ2-7, with 10 nucleotides matching TRBD2. V trimming: 6 bases; J trimming: 3 bases; junction bases outside the gene matches: 8. CDR1 and CDR2 (germline): DFQATT, SNEGSKA (reference sequence). The CDR3 loop spans 14 amino acids. CDR3 amino acids: CSAPQTSGFYEQYF. DNA of the CDR3: TGCAGTGCCCCTCAGACTAGCGGGTTCTACGAGCAGTACTTC.

This chain uses TRBV29-1 with TRBJ1-5; 10 bases map to TRBD1. Germline lookup yields CDR1 SQVTM and CDR2 ANQGSEA. J lost 4 bases, V lost 0 bases, and 3 bases had no gene match. CDR3 size: 15 residues. CDR3 sequence (DNA): TGCAGCGTTGAAGATGGGGACAGGGGTAATCAGCCCCAGCATTTT. This translates into CSVEDGDRGNQPQHF.

The chain combines TRBV6-5 with TRBJ1-4; TRBD1 agrees at 10 bases. The CDR3 has 15 amino acids. Germline V gene data show CDR1 as MNHEY and CDR2 as SVGAGI. The trim removed 6 bases at V and 6 bases at J, leaving 7 bases unmatched. CDR3 sequence reads: CASRDPGQGHEKLFF. The CDR3 coding sequence is TGTGCCAGCAGAGATCCGGGACAGGGGCATGAAAAACTGTTTTTT.